One sample yielded the 14 T cell receptor beta chains listed below, sequenced in a study of cytomegalovirus exposure and HLA in healthy donors. Generated by immunoSEQ multiplex PCR, the TCRdb table keeps only in-frame clones and is missing some. The table shows more than 250,000 clones, with roughly 87% occurring only once. The sequenced material came from PBMCs. The receptor set was obtained from a woman younger than 45 in good health and CMV-seropositive.

The rearrangement links TRBV30 to TRBJ1-2; D is unclear. The CDR3 is 15 residues long. The V end lost 2 bases, the J end lost 8 bases, and 21 bases lay between the germline ends. Per germline, CDR1 GTSNPN and CDR2 SVGIG (reference sequence). In DNA form, the CDR3 reads TGTGCCTGGAGTATCGCGACTTCTTTCCCCGGGGGCTACACCTTC. Encoded protein: CAWSIATSFPGGYTF.

This clone was recorded only once. This chain uses TRBV7-8 with TRBJ2-4; a possible D gene is TRBD1 (5 bases). The CDR3 is 13 amino acids. Germline lookup yields CDR1 SGHVS and CDR2 FQNEAQ. V gave up 0 bases and J gave up 6 bases, with 6 bases separating them. The CDR3 DNA is TGTGCCAGCAGCTTAGCCAGGGCAAACATTCAGTACTTC. Translating gives CASSLARANIQYF.

This clone occurred a few times. V usage is TRBV30 and J usage is TRBJ1-5, with D possibly being TRBD1 (5 bases). This CDR3 region has 14 residues. From germline, CDR1 is GTSNPN and CDR2 SVGIG (reference sequence). V lost 1 base, J lost 11 bases, and 18 bases lay in between. CDR3 DNA sequence: TGTGCCTGGAGTGGGCAGGGCGCCCGCCCGACCCAGCATTTT. Translation: CAWSGQGARPTQHF.

CDR3 protein: CASSLGVGYGEKLFF. The CDR3 nucleotides read TGTGCCAGCAGCTTAGGGGTCGGGTACGGTGAAAAACTGTTTTTT. This sequence joins TRBV7-6 and TRBJ1-4; D gene uncertain. The germline V gene encodes CDR1 SGHVS and CDR2 FNYEAQ. Deletions cut 1 base from V and 7 bases from J, with 13 bases between. This CDR3 is 15 amino acids long.

The chain has TRBV28 and TRBJ2-5; no definite D call. The CDR3 is 12 residues long. The V end lost 7 bases, the J end lost 5 bases, and 11 bases lay between the germline ends. Looked up from germline, CDR1 is MDHEN and CDR2 is SYDVKM. The CDR3 DNA sequence: TGTGCCAGCACTGCAGTTCAGGAGACCCAGTACTTC. Translation: CASTAVQETQYF.

Notes on this clone: The sample has other DNA sequences that encode this CDR3 too. This chain links TRBV29-1 with TRBJ2-3; D not certain. The ends were cut back, 5 bases at V and 6 bases at J, with 3 bases in the middle. CDR3 length: 9 amino acids. Germline CDR1 and CDR2: SQVTM and ANQGSEA. Here the CDR3 reads CSVSDTQYF. In DNA form, the CDR3 reads TGCAGCGTTTCCGATACGCAGTATTTT.

This clone was detected once. As DNA, the CDR3 is TGCGCCAGCAGCTTGTTGGGACAGGGGTCCGACGAGCAGTACTTC. This sequence encodes CASSLLGQGSDEQYF. The V call is TRBV5-1, the J call TRBJ2-7, with TRBD1 identical over 10 bases. Looked up from germline, CDR1 is SGHRS and CDR2 is YFSETQ. V trimming: 1 base; J trimming: 5 bases; junction bases outside the gene matches: 6. CDR3 size: 15 residues.

The genes are TRBV11-2 and TRBJ2-3; 9 bases are a match to TRBD1. This CDR3 has 13 amino acids. Looked up from germline, CDR1 is SGHAT and CDR2 is FQNNGV. After removal of 10 bases from V and 1 base from J, the junction contained 3 bases not matched to a gene. The CDR3 region is CATRDRGTDTQYF. CDR3 coding DNA: TGTGCCACCCGGGACAGGGGCACAGATACGCAGTATTTT.

This clone was seen a few times. V is TRBV19 and J is TRBJ1-4; 7 bases fit TRBD1. The ends lost 3 bases at V and 10 bases at J; junction bases unmatched: 14. This CDR3 is built from 16 residues. CDR1 LNHDA and CDR2 SQIVND come from the germline V gene (reference sequence). For the CDR3, the DNA is TGTGCCAGTAGTATGGGGAGGACAGGTTACGGTGCAAAACTGTTTTTT. It is translated as CASSMGRTGYGAKLFF.

V gene TRBV11-2 combines with J gene TRBJ2-1, with D possibly being TRBD1 (6 bases). This CDR3 has 11 amino acids. Trimming took 4 bases from V and 10 from J, leaving 8 bases between them. Germline V CDR1 and CDR2: SGHAT, FQNNGV. The CDR3 DNA is TGTGCCAGCAGCTCGGACAGAGAGCAGTTCTTC. This encodes CASSSDREQFF.

CDR3 DNA sequence: TGTGCCAGTAGGAGAAAGGTCTATGGCTACACCTTC. Its protein is CASRRKVYGYTF. The chain is built from TRBV19 and TRBJ1-2, with D uncertain. The CDR3 covers 12 residues. V lost 6 bases to trimming and J lost 4 bases, with 9 bases between them. The germline gives CDR1 LNHDA, CDR2 SQIVND (reference sequence).

The gene calls are TRBV7-2 and TRBJ1-1, with no clear D. The V end lost 5 bases, the J end lost 1 base, and 14 bases lay between the germline ends. CDR3 length: 15 residues. Per the germline V gene, CDR1 is SGHTA and CDR2 is FQGNSA. CDR3 nucleotides: TGTGCCAGCAGCCTCAACCGACAACCGAACACTGAAGCTTTCTTT. It specifies CASSLNRQPNTEAFF.

The chain uses TRBV25-1 and TRBJ1-1; no firm D call. Between the trimmed V and J ends, which lost 7 bases and 0 bases, there was a span of 9 bases. The CDR3 spans 13 residues. Germline V gene data show CDR1 as MGHDK and CDR2 as SYGVNS. CDR3 region: CASTGALNTEAFF. The CDR3, as DNA: TGTGCCAGCACTGGAGCTTTGAACACTGAAGCTTTCTTT.

V usage is TRBV6-5 and J usage is TRBJ2-7, with unresolved D. Trimming removed 0 bases at V and 4 bases at J, with 13 bases between. Germline V lookup: CDR1 MNHEY, CDR2 SVGAGI. CDR3 length: 15 residues. The CDR3 DNA sequence: TGTGCCAGCAGTTACTCGCCAGGAGCCCCTTACGAGCAGTACTTC. Residues: CASSYSPGAPYEQYF.